Reported below is one T cell receptor (beta chain). Across several immunoSEQ plates, the genomic DNA of each subset was split evenly. For unsorted PBMC, 300 ng DNA per replicate equaled about 30,000 T cell genomes. The table came from immunoSEQ multiplex PCR; TCRdb's copy has only in-frame clones and leaves some out. The table includes 400,000 to 600,000 clones, 70% to 80% detected once. These data come from a study of shared clonotypes between healthy human individuals. Donors were healthy HIV-negative adults without recent acute infections or vaccinations. Germline V gene lookup returns CDR1 SGHTA and CDR2 FQGTGA. The CDR3 totals 13 residues. The V and J ends lost 5 bases and 6 bases, in that order; junction bases with no gene match: 2.

This TCR was recovered from a woman aged 40-49 years in good health. Some clones in this sample may be carry-over from other donors' samples. This chain connects TRBV7-3 to TRBJ2-2, with TRBD1 matching 8 bases. The specimen sequenced was PBMCs. The chain's CDR3 is CASSPGGSGELFF. CDR3 nucleotides: TGTGCCAGCAGCCCAGGGGGCTCCGGGGAGCTGTTTTTT.